The TCR beta chain under discussion was sequenced for a study of Ad26.COV2.S vaccination and SARS-CoV-2 variants. Here immunoSEQ multiplex PCR was the method, and the copy in TCRdb shows in-frame clones only, minus some. This table holds 300,000 to 400,000 clones, 70% to 90% found once. This CDR3 is built from 12 residues. V dropped 6 bases and J dropped 2 bases, with 7 bases sitting between them. CDR1 is MDHEN and CDR2 is SYDVKM in the germline V gene. Treatment given: roughly 18 received Ad26.COV2.S at low or high dose, single or two shots; several received placebo; per-sample allocation not given. Samples came from day 63 after the first vaccine or placebo injection.

V gene TRBV28 combines with J gene TRBJ2-5; possibly TRBD1 for D (5 bases). The sequencing here drew on peripheral blood, taken in a trial of Ad26.COV2.S vaccine versus placebo. The receptor was isolated from a person aged 18-65 years who received the Ad26.COV2.S COVID-19 vaccine or a placebo. CDR3 nucleotide sequence: TGTGCCAGCAGCTCAGGGCAAGAGACCCAGTACTTC. The encoded protein is CASSSGQETQYF.